Shown below are 16 T cell receptor beta chains from a single sample sequenced in a study of response to subunit inactivated influenza vaccine. TCRdb reprocessed the RT-PCR reads with MiXCR, giving one entry per CDR3 protein. The table shows approximately 290,000 distinct CDR3 sequences, with roughly 22% occurring only once. The material sequenced was PBMCs from blood, taken less than 22 months after vaccination. All receptors derive from a man in his fifties or sixties who received an inactivated influenza vaccine.

The sample holds a few counts of this clonotype. The limits of the CDR3 on the DNA are not certain, so only TCRdb's listed CDR3 is given. This chain links TRBV5-5 with TRBJ1-5; the D call TRBD1 from the table was never checked on the DNA. CDR1 SGHKS and CDR2 YYEKEE come from the germline V gene (reference sequence). Termini included, the CDR3 measures 15 amino acids. CDR3 protein: CASSLFGPGDQPQHF.

This clonotype occurred a few times. This chain connects TRBV12-3 or TRBV12-4 to TRBJ1-3; no clear D. The length of the CDR3 is 16 residues. V was trimmed by 7 bases and J by 1 base, leaving 17 bases between them. CDR3 sequence: CASTLSGVRSGNTIYF. The CDR3 DNA follows: TGTGCCAGCACCCTTAGCGGGGTAAGGTCTGGAAACACCATATATTTT.

This clonotype has only a few counts. The V gene is TRBV5-5, the J gene TRBJ1-1; D gene ambiguous. The CDR3 is 14 residues long. V dropped 0 bases and J dropped 4 bases, with 10 bases sitting between them. CDR1 is SGHKS, CDR2 YYEKEE, per germline (reference sequence). The chain's CDR3 is CASSLGNLATEAFF. The CDR3, as DNA: TGTGCCAGCAGCTTGGGAAACTTGGCCACTGAAGCTTTCTTT.

The V gene is TRBV30, the J gene TRBJ1-3, with no clear D. The CDR3 has 15 amino acids. Germline V lookup: CDR1 GTSNPN, CDR2 SVGIG (reference sequence). V was clipped by 0 bases and J by 2 bases, with 11 bases between them. CDR3 nucleotides: TGTGCCTGGAGTGTTTTTAGCGGACCTGGAAACACCATATATTTT. Its translation: CAWSVFSGPGNTIYF.

The chain is built from TRBV12-3 or TRBV12-4 and TRBJ1-5; D gene unclear. The germline V and J ends were trimmed by 3 bases and 1 base, with 7 bases remaining between them. The CDR3 loop spans 14 amino acids. CDR3 amino acids: CASSFQRSNQPQHF. In DNA form, the CDR3 reads TGTGCCAGCAGTTTTCAGAGGAGCAATCAGCCCCAGCATTTT.

This clonotype was observed a few times. The J gene is TRBJ2-2, the V gene TRBV28; D is perhaps TRBD1 (5 bases). Trimming took off 5 bases at V and 9 bases at J, with 10 bases between the two ends. The CDR3 sequence is 12 residues long. The germline CDR1 and CDR2 sequences are MDHEN and SYDVKM. CDR3: CASSQGSRELFF. CDR3 in DNA: TGTGCCAGCAGTCAGGGTTCCCGGGAGCTGTTTTTT.

The table lists this clonotype with a few counts. The chain carries TRBV2 and TRBJ1-5; 8 positions match TRBD1. CDR3 length equals 14 residues. CDR1 SNHLY and CDR2 FYNNEI come from the germline V gene. Trimming removed 3 bases from V and 6 bases from J; junction bases left unmatched: 4. The CDR3 DNA follows: TGTGCCAGCAGTGAGGAACAGGGGGTTCAGCCCCAGCATTTT. It is translated as CASSEEQGVQPQHF.

The table lists this clonotype with a few counts. This chain joins TRBV30 and TRBJ1-5; no clear D gene. The CDR3 has 13 residues. Germline V gene data show CDR1 as GTSNPN and CDR2 as SVGIG (reference sequence). Trimming stripped 2 bases from V and 4 bases from J, with 9 bases between. CDR3 DNA sequence: TGTGCCTGGAGTTTACGGGTTAATCAGCCCCAGCATTTT. Amino acid sequence: CAWSLRVNQPQHF.

This clonotype was counted a few times. The chain recombines TRBV5-1 with TRBJ1-1; tentative D call: TRBD1 (6 bases). This CDR3 comprises 16 residues. V was shortened by 1 base and J by 2 bases, with 15 bases between the two germline ends. Germline values: CDR1 SGHRS, CDR2 YFSETQ. Here the CDR3 DNA reads TGCGCCAGCAGCTTGACAGGGAGAGGGGTCAACACTGAAGCTTTCTTT. This gives the protein CASSLTGRGVNTEAFF. Based on the CDR3 plus reference TRBV5-1 and TRBJ1-1, the full variable domain is KAGVTQTPRYLIKTRGQQVTLSCSPISGHRSVSWYQQTPGQGLQFLFEYFSETQRNKGNFPGRFSGRQFSNSRSEMNVSTLELGDSALYLCASSLTGRGVNTEAFFGQGTRLTVV.

This clonotype appeared many times. The DNA of the CDR3 is TGTGCCAGCATACTCGGCAGCATGAACACTGAAGCTTTCTTT. Translation: CASILGSMNTEAFF. The V and J genes are TRBV6-5 and TRBJ1-1; the D is unclear. This CDR3 region has 14 residues. V dropped 7 bases and J dropped 0 bases, with 12 bases sitting between them. Germline CDR1 and CDR2: MNHEY and SVGAGI.

About this clonotype itself: The conserved phenylalanine or tryptophan is not found at the CDR3 terminus, so this likely reflects a read error. The gene calls are TRBV19 and TRBJ2-1; TRBD2 aligns across 12 bases. V lost 6 bases to trimming and J lost 0 bases; unmatched junction nucleotides: 6. The germline V gene has CDR1 LNHDA and CDR2 SQIVND (reference sequence). This CDR3 has 17 residues. CDR3 nucleotides: TGTGCCAGTAGCGCACTAGCGGGGGGAAGCTCCTACAATGAGCAGTTCTGC. Translating it yields CASSALAGGSSYNEQFC.

This clonotype was observed a few times. This chain joins TRBV5-1 and TRBJ1-4; 7 nucleotides agree with TRBD1. V shed 3 bases, J shed 7 bases, and the junction held 12 bases outside the gene matches. This CDR3 has 16 residues. Per the germline V gene, CDR1 is SGHRS and CDR2 is YFSETQ. The CDR3, as DNA: TGCGCCAGCAGCTGGGAATCGACAGGGACCGGTGAAAAACTGTTTTTT. Translation: CASSWESTGTGEKLFF.

The V call is TRBV7-2, the J call TRBJ2-3; the D is unclear. Germline CDR1 reads SGHTA; CDR2 reads FQGNSA. The CDR3 runs 16 residues. Trimming cost V 5 bases and J 2 bases, with 17 bases left between them. The DNA of the CDR3 is TGTGCCAGCAGCACCATTTCATGGGCCGACACAGATACGCAGTATTTT. Translation gives CASSTISWADTDTQYF.

In its sample, this clonotype was seen many times. The rearrangement uses TRBV6-1 and TRBJ1-5, with TRBD1 matching over 7 bases. V lost 4 bases to trimming and J lost 0 bases; unmatched junction nucleotides: 3. This CDR3 contains 15 residues. CDR1 and CDR2 (germline): MNHNS, SASEGT. CDR3 sequence (DNA): TGTGCCAGCAGTGCAGGGACAGATAGCAATCAGCCCCAGCATTTT. This sequence encodes CASSAGTDSNQPQHF.

The sample holds a few counts of this clonotype. This chain joins TRBV12-3 or TRBV12-4 and TRBJ1-1, with 10 bases matching TRBD1. Unmatched junction bases numbered 5, after V lost 5 bases and J lost 11 bases. This CDR3 comprises 12 residues. The CDR3 loop is CASSGGQGMAFF. CDR3 bases: TGTGCCAGCAGTGGGGGACAGGGGATGGCTTTCTTT.

The rearrangement links TRBV4-1 to TRBJ2-7; 7 bases line up with TRBD1. The length of the CDR3 is 15 residues. Germline CDR1 is MGHRA and CDR2 is YSYEKL. The ends lost 3 bases at V and 3 bases at J; junction bases unmatched: 8. CDR3 amino acids: CASSQWDSSRYEQYF. CDR3 nucleotides: TGCGCCAGCAGCCAGTGGGACAGCAGCCGCTACGAGCAGTACTTC.